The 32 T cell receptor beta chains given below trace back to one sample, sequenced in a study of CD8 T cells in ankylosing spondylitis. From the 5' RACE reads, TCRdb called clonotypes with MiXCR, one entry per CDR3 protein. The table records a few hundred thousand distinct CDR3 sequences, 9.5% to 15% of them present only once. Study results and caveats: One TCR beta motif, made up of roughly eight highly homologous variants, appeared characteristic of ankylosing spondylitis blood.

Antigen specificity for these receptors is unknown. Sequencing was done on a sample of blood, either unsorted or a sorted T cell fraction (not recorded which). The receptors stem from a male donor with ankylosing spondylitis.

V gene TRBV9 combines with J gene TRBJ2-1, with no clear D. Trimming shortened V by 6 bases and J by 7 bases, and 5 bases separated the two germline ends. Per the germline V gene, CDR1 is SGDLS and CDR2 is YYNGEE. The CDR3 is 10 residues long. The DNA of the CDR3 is TGTGCCAGCAATGGGAATGAGCAGTTCTTC. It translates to CASNGNEQFF.

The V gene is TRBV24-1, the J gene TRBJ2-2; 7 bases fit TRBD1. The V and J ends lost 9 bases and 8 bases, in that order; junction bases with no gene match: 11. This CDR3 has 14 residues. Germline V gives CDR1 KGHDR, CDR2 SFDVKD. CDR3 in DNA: TGTGCCACCGGGTCGGGACAGCCTTGGGGGGAGCTGTTTTTT. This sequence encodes CATGSGQPWGELFF.

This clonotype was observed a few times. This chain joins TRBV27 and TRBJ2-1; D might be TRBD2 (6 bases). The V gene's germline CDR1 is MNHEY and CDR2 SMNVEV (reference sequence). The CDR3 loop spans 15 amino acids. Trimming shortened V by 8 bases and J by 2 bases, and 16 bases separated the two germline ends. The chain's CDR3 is CASRRGGIPYNEQFF. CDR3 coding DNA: TGTGCCAGCCGTAGGGGCGGGATCCCCTACAATGAGCAGTTCTTC.

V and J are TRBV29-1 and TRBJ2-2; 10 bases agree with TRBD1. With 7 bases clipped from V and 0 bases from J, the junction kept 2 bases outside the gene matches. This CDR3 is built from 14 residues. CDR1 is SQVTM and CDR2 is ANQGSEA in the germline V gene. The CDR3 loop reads CSAGQGANTGELFF. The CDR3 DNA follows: TGCAGCGCCGGACAGGGGGCGAACACCGGGGAGCTGTTTTTT.

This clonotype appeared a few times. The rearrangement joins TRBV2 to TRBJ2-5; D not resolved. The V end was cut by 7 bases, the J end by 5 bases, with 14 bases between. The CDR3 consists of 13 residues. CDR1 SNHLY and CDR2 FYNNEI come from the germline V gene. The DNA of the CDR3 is TGTGCCAGCATCGTTGGGCCCCCCGAGACCCAGTACTTC. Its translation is CASIVGPPETQYF.

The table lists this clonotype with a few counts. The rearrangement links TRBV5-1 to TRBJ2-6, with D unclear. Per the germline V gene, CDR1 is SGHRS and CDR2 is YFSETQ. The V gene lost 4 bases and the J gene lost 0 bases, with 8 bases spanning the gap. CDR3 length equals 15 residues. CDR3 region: CASSKMNSGANVLTF. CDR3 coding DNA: TGCGCCAGCAGCAAGATGAACTCTGGGGCCAACGTCCTGACTTTC.

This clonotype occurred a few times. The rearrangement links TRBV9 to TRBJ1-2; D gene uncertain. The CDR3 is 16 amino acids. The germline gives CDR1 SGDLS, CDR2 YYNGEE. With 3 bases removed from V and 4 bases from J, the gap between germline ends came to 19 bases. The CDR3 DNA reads TGTGCCAGCAGCGCAGGTCGTACGGGTCTTACCTATGGCTACACCTTC. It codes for CASSAGRTGLTYGYTF.

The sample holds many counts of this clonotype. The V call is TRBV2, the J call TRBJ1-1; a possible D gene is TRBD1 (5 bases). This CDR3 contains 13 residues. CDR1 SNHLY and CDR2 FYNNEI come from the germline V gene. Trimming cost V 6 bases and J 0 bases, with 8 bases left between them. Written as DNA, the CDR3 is TGTGCCAGCAGGGACACCCTGAACACTGAAGCTTTCTTT. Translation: CASRDTLNTEAFF.

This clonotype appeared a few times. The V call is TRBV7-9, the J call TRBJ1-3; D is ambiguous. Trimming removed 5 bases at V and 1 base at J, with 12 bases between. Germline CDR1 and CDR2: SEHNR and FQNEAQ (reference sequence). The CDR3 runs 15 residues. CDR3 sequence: CASSPTRASGNTIYF. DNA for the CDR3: TGTGCCAGCAGCCCTACAAGGGCGTCTGGAAACACCATATATTTT.

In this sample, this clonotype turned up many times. The CDR3 DNA reads as TGTGCCAGCAGTCCACAGGGAATCACAGATACGCAGTATTTT. Its protein product is CASSPQGITDTQYF. The chain employs TRBV12-3 or TRBV12-4 and TRBJ2-3; D perhaps matches TRBD1 (6 bases). The ends were cut back, 5 bases at V and 2 bases at J, with 11 bases in the middle. The CDR3 is 14 amino acids.

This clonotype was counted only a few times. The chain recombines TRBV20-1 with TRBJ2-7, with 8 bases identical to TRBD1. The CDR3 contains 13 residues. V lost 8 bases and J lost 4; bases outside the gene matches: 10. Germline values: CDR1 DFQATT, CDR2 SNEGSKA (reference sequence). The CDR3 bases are TGCAGTACTGTCGGACAGGGTAGATACGAGCAGTACTTC. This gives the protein CSTVGQGRYEQYF.

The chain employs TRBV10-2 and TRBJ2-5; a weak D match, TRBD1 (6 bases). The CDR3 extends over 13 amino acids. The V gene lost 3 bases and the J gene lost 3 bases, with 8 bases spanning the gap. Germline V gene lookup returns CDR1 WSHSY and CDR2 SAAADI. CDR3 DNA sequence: TGCGCCAGCAGTGATGCAGGGGAAGAGACCCAGTACTTC. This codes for CASSDAGEETQYF.

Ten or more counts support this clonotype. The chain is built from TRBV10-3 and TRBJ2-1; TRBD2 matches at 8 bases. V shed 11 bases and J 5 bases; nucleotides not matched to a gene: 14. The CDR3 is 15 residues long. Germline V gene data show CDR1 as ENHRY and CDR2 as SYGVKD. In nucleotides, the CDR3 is TGTGCCTCGGGCGGAGCGGGAGTTAGAAACAATGAGCAGTTCTTC. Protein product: CASGGAGVRNNEQFF.

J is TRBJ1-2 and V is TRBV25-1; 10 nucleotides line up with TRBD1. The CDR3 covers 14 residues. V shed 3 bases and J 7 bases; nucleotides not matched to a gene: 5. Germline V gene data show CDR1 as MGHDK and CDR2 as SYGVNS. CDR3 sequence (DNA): TGTGCCAGCAGTGAGGGGACAGGGGTGTTTGGCTACACCTTC. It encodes CASSEGTGVFGYTF.

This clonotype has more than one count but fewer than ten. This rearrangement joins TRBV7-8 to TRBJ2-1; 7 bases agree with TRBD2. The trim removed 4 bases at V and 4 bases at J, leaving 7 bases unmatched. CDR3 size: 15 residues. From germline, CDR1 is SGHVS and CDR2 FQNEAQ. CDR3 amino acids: CASSYTLLAYNEQFF. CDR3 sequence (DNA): TGTGCCAGCAGCTACACGCTACTAGCGTACAATGAGCAGTTCTTC. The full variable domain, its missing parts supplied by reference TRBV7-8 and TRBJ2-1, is GAGVSQSPRYKVAKRGQDVALRCDPISGHVSLFWYQQALGQGPEFLTYFQNEAQLDKSGLPSDRFFAERPEGSVSTLKIQRTQQEDSAVYLCASSYTLLAYNEQFFGPGTRLTVL.

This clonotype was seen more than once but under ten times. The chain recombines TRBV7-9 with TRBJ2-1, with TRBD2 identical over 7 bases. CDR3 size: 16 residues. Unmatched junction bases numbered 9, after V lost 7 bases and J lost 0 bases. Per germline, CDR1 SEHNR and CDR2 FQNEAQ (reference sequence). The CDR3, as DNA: TGTGCCAGCACCATTGGGGAGGGGAACTCCTACAATGAGCAGTTCTTC. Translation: CASTIGEGNSYNEQFF.

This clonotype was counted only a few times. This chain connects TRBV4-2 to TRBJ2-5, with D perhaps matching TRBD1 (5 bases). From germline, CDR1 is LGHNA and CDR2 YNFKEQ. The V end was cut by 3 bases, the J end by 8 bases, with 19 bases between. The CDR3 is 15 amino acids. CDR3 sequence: CASSQPQGSTETQYF. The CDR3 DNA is TGTGCCAGCAGCCAGCCCCAGGGATCCACCGAAACCCAGTACTTC.

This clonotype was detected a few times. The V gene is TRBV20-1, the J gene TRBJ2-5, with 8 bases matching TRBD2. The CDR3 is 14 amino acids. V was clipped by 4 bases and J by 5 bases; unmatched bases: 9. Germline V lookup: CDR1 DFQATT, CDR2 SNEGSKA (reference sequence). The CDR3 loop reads CSATGGPGQETQYF. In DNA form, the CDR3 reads TGCAGTGCTACGGGAGGGCCAGGTCAGGAGACCCAGTACTTC.

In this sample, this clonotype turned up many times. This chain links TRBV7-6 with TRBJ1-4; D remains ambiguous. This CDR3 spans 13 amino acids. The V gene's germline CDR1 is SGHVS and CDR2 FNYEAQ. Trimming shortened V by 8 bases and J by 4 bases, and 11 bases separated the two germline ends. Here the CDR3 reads CASAMRDNEKLFF. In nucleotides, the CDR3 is TGTGCCAGCGCCATGAGAGATAATGAAAAACTGTTTTTT.

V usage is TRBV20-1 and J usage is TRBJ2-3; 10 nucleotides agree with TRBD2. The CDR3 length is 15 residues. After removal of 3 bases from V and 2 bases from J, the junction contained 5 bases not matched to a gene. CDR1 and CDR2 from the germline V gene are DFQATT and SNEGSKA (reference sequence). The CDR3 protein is CSARPGTSDTDTQYF. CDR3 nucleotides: TGCAGTGCTAGGCCCGGGACTAGCGACACAGATACGCAGTATTTT.

The CDR3: CASSEAGRVASGNTIYF. CDR3 in DNA: TGTGCCAGCAGTGAAGCGGGGAGGGTCGCTTCAGGAAACACCATATATTTT. The chain has TRBV2 and TRBJ1-3; D unresolved. Germline V lookup: CDR1 SNHLY, CDR2 FYNNEI. The CDR3 length is 17 residues. Between the trimmed V and J ends, which lost 0 bases and 4 bases, there was a span of 16 bases. Complete variable domain (other parts from reference TRBV2 and TRBJ1-3): EPEVTQTPSHQVTQMGQEVILRCVPISNHLYFYWYRQILGQKVEFLVSFYNNEISEKSEIFDDQFSVERPDGSNFTLKIRSTKLEDSAMYFCASSEAGRVASGNTIYFGEGSWLTVV.

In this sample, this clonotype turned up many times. The CDR3 nucleotides are TGTGCCAGCAGCTTTCGGAACACTGAAGCTTTCTTT. The encoded protein is CASSFRNTEAFF. This rearrangement joins TRBV7-9 to TRBJ1-1, with D unclear. V lost 3 bases to trimming and J lost 1 base, with 3 bases between them. The CDR3 loop spans 12 amino acids. Per germline, CDR1 SEHNR and CDR2 FQNEAQ (reference sequence).

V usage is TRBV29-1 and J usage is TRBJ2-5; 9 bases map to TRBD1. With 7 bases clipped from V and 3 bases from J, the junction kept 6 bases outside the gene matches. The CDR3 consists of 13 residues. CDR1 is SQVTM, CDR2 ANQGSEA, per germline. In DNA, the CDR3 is TGCAGCGCGAACAGGGGGCGAGAAGAGACCCAGTACTTC. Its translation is CSANRGREETQYF.

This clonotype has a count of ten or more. The CDR3, as DNA: TGTGCCAGCAGCCTAAGTGGTGGCGGGGAGCTGTTTTTT. Protein product: CASSLSGGGELFF. The chain joins TRBV7-8 to TRBJ2-2; unclear D gene. The CDR3 runs 13 residues. The germline V and J ends were trimmed by 5 bases and 7 bases, with 11 bases remaining between them. Per the germline V gene, CDR1 is SGHVS and CDR2 is FQNEAQ.

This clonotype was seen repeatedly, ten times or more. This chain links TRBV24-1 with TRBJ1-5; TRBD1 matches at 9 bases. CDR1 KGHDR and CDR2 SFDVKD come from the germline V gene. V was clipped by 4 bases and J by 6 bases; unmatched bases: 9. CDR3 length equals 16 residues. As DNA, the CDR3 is TGTGCCACCAGTGACCGGGGACAGGGTAGTGCTCAGCCCCAGCATTTT. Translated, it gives CATSDRGQGSAQPQHF.

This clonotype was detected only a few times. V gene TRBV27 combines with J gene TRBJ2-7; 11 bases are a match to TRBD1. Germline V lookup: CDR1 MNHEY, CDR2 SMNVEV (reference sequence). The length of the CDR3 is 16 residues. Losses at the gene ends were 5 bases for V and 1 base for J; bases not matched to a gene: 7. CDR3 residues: CASSTGGTGGSYEQYF. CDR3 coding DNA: TGTGCCAGCAGTACCGGCGGGACAGGGGGTTCCTACGAGCAGTACTTC.

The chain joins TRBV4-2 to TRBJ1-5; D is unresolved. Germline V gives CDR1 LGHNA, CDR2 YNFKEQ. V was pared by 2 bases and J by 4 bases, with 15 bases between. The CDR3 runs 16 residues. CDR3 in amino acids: CASSQTGLSPNQPQHF. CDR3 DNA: TGTGCCAGCAGCCAAACCGGACTCTCTCCGAATCAGCCCCAGCATTTT.

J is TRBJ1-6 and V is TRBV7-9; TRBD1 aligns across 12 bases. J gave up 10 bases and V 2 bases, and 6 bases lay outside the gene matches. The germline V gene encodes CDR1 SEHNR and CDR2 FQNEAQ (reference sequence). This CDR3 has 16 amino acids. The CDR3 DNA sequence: TGTGCCAGCAGCTTACGGGGACAGGGGGCAAGCTCACCCCTCCACTTT. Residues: CASSLRGQGASSPLHF. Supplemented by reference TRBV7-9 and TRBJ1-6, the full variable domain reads DTGVSQNPRHKITKRGQNVTFRCDPISEHNRLYWYRQTLGQGPEFLTYFQNEAQLEKSRLLSDRFSAERPKGSFSTLEIQRTEQGDSAMYLCASSLRGQGASSPLHFGNGTRLTVT.

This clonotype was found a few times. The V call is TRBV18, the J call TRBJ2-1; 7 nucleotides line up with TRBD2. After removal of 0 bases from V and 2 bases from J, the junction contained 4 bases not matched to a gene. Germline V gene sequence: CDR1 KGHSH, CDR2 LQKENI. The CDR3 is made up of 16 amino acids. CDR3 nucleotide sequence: TGTGCCAGCTCACCACCCCAGCGGGACCCCTACAATGAGCAGTTCTTC. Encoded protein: CASSPPQRDPYNEQFF.

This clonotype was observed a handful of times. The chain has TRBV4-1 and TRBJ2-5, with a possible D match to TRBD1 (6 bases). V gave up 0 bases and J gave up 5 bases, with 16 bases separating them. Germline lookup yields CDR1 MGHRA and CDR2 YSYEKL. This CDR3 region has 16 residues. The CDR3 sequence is CASSQEWGPLQETQYF. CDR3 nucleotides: TGCGCCAGCAGCCAAGAGTGGGGGCCCCTTCAGGAGACCCAGTACTTC.

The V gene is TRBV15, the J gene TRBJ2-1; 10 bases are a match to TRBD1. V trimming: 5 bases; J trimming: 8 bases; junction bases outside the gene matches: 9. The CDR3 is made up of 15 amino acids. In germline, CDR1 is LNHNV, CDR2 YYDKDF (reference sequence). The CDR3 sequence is CATSGRQGAADEQFF. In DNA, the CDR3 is TGTGCCACCAGCGGCCGACAGGGGGCTGCGGATGAGCAGTTCTTC.

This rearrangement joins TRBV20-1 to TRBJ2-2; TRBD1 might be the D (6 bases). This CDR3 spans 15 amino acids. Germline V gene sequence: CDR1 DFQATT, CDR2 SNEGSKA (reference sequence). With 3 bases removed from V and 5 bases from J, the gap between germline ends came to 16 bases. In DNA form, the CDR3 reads TGCAGTGCTAGGCGGCAGGGGATGGGGACCGGGGAGCTGTTTTTT. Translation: CSARRQGMGTGELFF.